These 21 T cell receptor beta chains were sequenced from one sample in a study of cytomegalovirus exposure and HLA in healthy donors. PCR was performed using 60 Vbeta and 13 Jbeta primers. Clones were sequenced by immunoSEQ multiplex PCR, and TCRdb holds only the in-frame ones, with some missing. This table has approximately 170,000 clones, 70% to 80% appearing once. Sequencing used PBMCs. The receptors were gathered from a woman in her forties in good health and CMV-seronegative.

The chain uses TRBV2 and TRBJ2-1; no clear D. Per germline, CDR1 SNHLY and CDR2 FYNNEI. The CDR3 covers 14 residues. Trimming removed 1 base from V and 2 bases from J, with 6 bases in between. CDR3 sequence: CASSEGQAYNEQFF. In DNA, the CDR3 is TGTGCCAGCAGTGAAGGGCAGGCCTACAATGAGCAGTTCTTC.

A few counts support this clone. This chain links TRBV27 with TRBJ2-7; 15 bases match TRBD2. V lost 2 bases, J lost 13 bases, and 12 bases stayed unmatched. CDR1 is MNHEY, CDR2 SMNVEV, per germline (reference sequence). CDR3 length: 16 amino acids. The CDR3 DNA sequence: TGTGCCAGCAGTTTACCCGGGACTAGCGGGAGGTCGACCTATTACTTC. As protein: CASSLPGTSGRSTYYF.

The chain has TRBV10-3 and TRBJ1-2; 12 nucleotides agree with TRBD1. Germline V lookup: CDR1 ENHRY, CDR2 SYGVKD. V shed 4 bases, J shed 2 bases, and the junction held 8 bases outside the gene matches. The CDR3 consists of 17 residues. Written as DNA, the CDR3 is TGTGCCATCAGTGGTCGGGGACAGGGGGCGGAAAACTATGGCTACACCTTC. This translates into CAISGRGQGAENYGYTF.

The chain uses TRBV11-2 and TRBJ1-3; D is undetermined. The CDR3 is 15 residues long. V lost 2 bases and J lost 2, with 10 bases in between. The germline V gene has CDR1 SGHAT and CDR2 FQNNGV. CDR3 in amino acids: CASSLSARAGNTIYF. DNA for the CDR3: TGTGCCAGCAGCTTATCAGCCCGGGCTGGAAACACCATATATTTT.

The table lists this clone with a few counts. The CDR3 protein is CASSLGGEGGNQPQHF. The CDR3 nucleotides read TGTGCCAGCAGCTTGGGAGGGGAAGGAGGGAATCAGCCCCAGCATTTT. The chain joins TRBV5-4 to TRBJ1-5, with D possibly being TRBD1 (5 bases). This CDR3 is built from 16 residues. V gave up 0 bases and J gave up 4 bases, with 14 bases separating them. Germline V gene lookup returns CDR1 SGHNT and CDR2 YYREEE (reference sequence).

In this sample, this clone turned up once. CDR3 sequence (DNA): TGTGCCAGCAGCTTAAGGGGGGGGAGTGGAGATACGCAGTATTTT. Protein product: CASSLRGGSGDTQYF. The V call is TRBV7-6, the J call TRBJ2-3; the D gene is possibly TRBD2 (7 bases). From germline, CDR1 is SGHVS and CDR2 FNYEAQ. This CDR3 has 15 amino acids. Trimming took off 2 bases at V and 5 bases at J, with 14 bases between the two ends. Variable domain in full (rest from reference TRBV7-6 and TRBJ2-3): GAGVSQSPRYKVTKRGQDVALRCDPISGHVSLYWYRQALGQGPEFLTYFNYEAQQDKSGLPNDRFSAERPEGSISTLTIQRTEQRDSAMYRCASSLRGGSGDTQYFGPGTRLTVL.

The J gene is TRBJ2-1, the V gene TRBV19; 7 bases map to TRBD2. J lost 7 bases, V lost 5 bases, and 14 bases had no gene match. Looked up from germline, CDR1 is LNHDA and CDR2 is SQIVND (reference sequence). This CDR3 comprises 16 residues. CDR3 residues: CASSPMGRESENEQFF. DNA of the CDR3: TGTGCCAGTAGTCCCATGGGGCGGGAGTCGGAGAATGAGCAGTTCTTC. Full variable domain (outside the CDR3, taken from reference TRBV19 and TRBJ2-1): DGGITQSPKYLFRKEGQNVTLSCEQNLNHDAMYWYRQDPGQGLRLIYYSQIVNDFQKGDIAEGYSVSREKKESFPLTVTSAQKNPTAFYLCASSPMGRESENEQFFGPGTRLTVL.

The J gene is TRBJ1-1, the V gene TRBV19; D is uncertain. Germline values: CDR1 LNHDA, CDR2 SQIVND (reference sequence). The V and J ends lost 4 bases and 7 bases respectively, with 7 bases between them. The CDR3 has 11 residues. CDR3 loop: CASSKSLEAFF. CDR3 DNA: TGTGCCAGTAGTAAGAGTCTTGAAGCTTTCTTT.

The chain employs TRBV5-1 and TRBJ2-7, with TRBD1 as a possible D gene (8 bases). The CDR3 has 15 residues. V lost 3 bases to trimming and J lost 2 bases, with 15 bases between them. Germline values: CDR1 SGHRS, CDR2 YFSETQ. In nucleotides, the CDR3 is TGCGCCAGCAGCTCCGGACAGGGAGGGCCCTACGAGCAGTACTTC. The encoded protein is CASSSGQGGPYEQYF.

CDR3 amino acids: CAISSTQGGSANYGYTF. In DNA, the CDR3 is TGTGCCATCAGCTCAACTCAAGGGGGTTCAGCTAACTATGGCTACACCTTC. The chain couples TRBV10-3 to TRBJ1-2; D is perhaps TRBD1 (6 bases). The CDR3 covers 17 residues. Germline V gene lookup returns CDR1 ENHRY and CDR2 SYGVKD. V dropped 6 bases and J dropped 0 bases, with 20 bases sitting between them.

This clone was observed a few times. The rearrangement uses TRBV11-3 and TRBJ1-1; the D gene is possibly TRBD1 (5 bases). The germline V and J ends were trimmed by 4 bases and 1 base, with 7 bases remaining between them. The CDR3 spans 13 residues. Germline V gene data show CDR1 as SGHNT and CDR2 as YENEEA. CDR3 protein: CASSYGQNTEAFF. In nucleotides, the CDR3 is TGTGCCAGCAGCTACGGACAGAACACTGAAGCTTTCTTT.

This clone has only a few counts. The genes are TRBV19 and TRBJ2-3, with 10 bases matching TRBD1. The CDR3 is 13 residues long. In germline, CDR1 is LNHDA, CDR2 SQIVND (reference sequence). V was pared by 5 bases and J by 6 bases, with 2 bases of the junction left unmatched. CDR3 coding DNA: TGTGCCAGTAGTGACAGGGGGCGGGATACGCAGTATTTT. This encodes CASSDRGRDTQYF.

Note on this clone: The germline gene is not matched at one end of the junction; a read error may be the cause. The genes are TRBV7-9 and TRBJ1-1, with 7 bases fitting TRBD1. The CDR3 loop spans 14 amino acids. Germline V CDR1 and CDR2: SEHNR, FQNEAQ (reference sequence). The CDR3 DNA reads as TGTGCAAGGGGGGCAGGGGGGCGGAACACTAAAGCTTTCTTT. This encodes CARGAGGRNTKAFF. Full variable domain (rest looked up from reference TRBV7-9 and TRBJ1-1): DTGVSQNPRHKITKRGQNVTFRCDPISEHNRLYWYRQTLGQGPEFLTYFQNEAQLEKSRLLSDRFSAERPKGSFSTLEIQRTEQGDSAMYLCARGAGGRNTKAFFGQGTRLTVV.

The sample holds a few counts of this clone. V and J are TRBV6-1 and TRBJ2-1; D is possibly TRBD2 (5 bases). Trimming took 8 bases from V and 6 from J, leaving 20 bases between them. CDR1 MNHNS and CDR2 SASEGT come from the germline V gene. CDR3 size: 15 residues. The CDR3 sequence: CASGGLAGWSNEQFF. The CDR3 nucleotides are TGTGCCAGCGGCGGCCTAGCCGGTTGGAGCAATGAGCAGTTCTTC.

This chain connects TRBV28 to TRBJ1-2; maybe TRBD1 (6 bases). The CDR3 is made up of 14 amino acids. The V and J ends lost 8 bases and 2 bases respectively, with 15 bases between them. Germline CDR1 MDHEN, CDR2 SYDVKM. The CDR3 sequence: CASRAQGSNYGYTF. In nucleotides, the CDR3 is TGTGCCAGCCGAGCACAGGGTAGCAACTATGGCTACACCTTC.

The V call is TRBV7-8, the J call TRBJ1-5, with D uncertain. Trimming left V 5 bases short and J 4 bases short, with 12 bases between. The germline gives CDR1 SGHVS, CDR2 FQNEAQ. The CDR3 has 14 residues. The CDR3 reads CASSVGGSNQPQHF. The CDR3 region has the DNA TGTGCCAGCAGCGTTGGCGGGTCGAATCAGCCCCAGCATTTT.

In this sample, this clone turned up a few times. This chain links TRBV6-1 with TRBJ1-1; TRBD1 might be the D (5 bases). Germline V gives CDR1 MNHNS, CDR2 SASEGT. Between the trimmed V and J ends, which lost 2 bases and 1 base, there was a span of 11 bases. CDR3 length: 15 residues. The chain's CDR3 is CASSESGLGNTEAFF. The CDR3 DNA sequence: TGTGCCAGCAGTGAATCAGGGTTAGGGAACACTGAAGCTTTCTTT.

The count of this clone is one. The rearrangement uses TRBV9 and TRBJ2-1; tentative D call: TRBD1 (6 bases). The V gene's germline CDR1 is SGDLS and CDR2 YYNGEE. The CDR3 length is 15 residues. V lost 3 bases to trimming and J lost 4 bases, with 14 bases between them. In nucleotides, the CDR3 is TGTGCCAGCAGCGAACCAACAGGGAAGTACAATGAGCAGTTCTTC. Translation: CASSEPTGKYNEQFF.

CDR3 loop: CASNRGAPYF. The CDR3 nucleotides read TGTGCCAGTAACCGGGGGGCGCCGTACTTC. This chain uses TRBV27 with TRBJ2-7, with D possibly being TRBD2 (7 bases). The germline V gene has CDR1 MNHEY and CDR2 SMNVEV (reference sequence). CDR3 length equals 10 residues. V was clipped by 9 bases and J by 12 bases, with 15 bases between them.

The count of this clone is one. This chain links TRBV27 with TRBJ2-7; perhaps TRBD1 as D (7 bases). The germline V gene has CDR1 MNHEY and CDR2 SMNVEV (reference sequence). This CDR3 contains 17 residues. Trimming cost V 4 bases and J 1 base, with 20 bases left between them. CDR3 amino acids: CASSSNSARGASYEQYF. CDR3 in DNA: TGTGCCAGCAGTTCGAACTCGGCCAGGGGGGCGTCCTACGAGCAGTACTTC.

V usage is TRBV18 and J usage is TRBJ2-7; 7 bases line up with TRBD1. The V and J ends lost 3 bases and 7 bases, in that order; junction bases with no gene match: 18. The CDR3 length is 17 residues. Germline V gene sequence: CDR1 KGHSH, CDR2 LQKENI. The DNA of the CDR3 is TGTGCCAGCTCACCTATTAATAACAGGGGAGCCTCGGGGGAGCAGTACTTC. Residues: CASSPINNRGASGEQYF.